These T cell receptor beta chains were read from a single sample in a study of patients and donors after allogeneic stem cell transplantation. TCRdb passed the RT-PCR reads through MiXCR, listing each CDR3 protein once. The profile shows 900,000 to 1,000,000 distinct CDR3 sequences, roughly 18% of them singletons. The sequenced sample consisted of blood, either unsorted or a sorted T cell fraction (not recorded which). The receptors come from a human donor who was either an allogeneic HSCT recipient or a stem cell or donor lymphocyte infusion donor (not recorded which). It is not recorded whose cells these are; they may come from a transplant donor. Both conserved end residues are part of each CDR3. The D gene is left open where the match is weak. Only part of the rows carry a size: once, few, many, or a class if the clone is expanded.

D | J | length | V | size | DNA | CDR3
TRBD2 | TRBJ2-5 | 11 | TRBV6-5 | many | TGTGCCAGCGGGAGGGAAGGGACCCAGTACTTC | CASGREGTQYF
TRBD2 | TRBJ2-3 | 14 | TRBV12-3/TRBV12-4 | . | TGTGCCAGCTATCTGAGCGGGAGTGGGTATACGCAGTATTTT | CASYLSGSGYTQYF
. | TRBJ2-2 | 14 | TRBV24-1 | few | TGTGCCACCAGTGGTGGGGGGCCTAGCGGGGAGCTGTTTTTT | CATSGGGPSGELFF
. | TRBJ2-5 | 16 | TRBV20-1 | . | TGCAGTGCTAGAGATCCCCCACGACACGAACAAGAGACCCAGTACTTC | CSARDPPRHEQETQYF
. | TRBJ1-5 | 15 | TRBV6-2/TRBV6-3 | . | TGTGCCAGCAGTTACGGGAAGGGGGTCGCTCAGCCCCAGCATTTT | CASSYGKGVAQPQHF
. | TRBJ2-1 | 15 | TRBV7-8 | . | TGTGCCAGCAGCTTAGTGGGTCCCTCAGGGAATGAGCAGTTCTTC | CASSLVGPSGNEQFF
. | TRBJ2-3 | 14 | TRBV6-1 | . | TGTGCCAGCAGTCCCCCCCATAGCACAGATACGCAGTATTTT | CASSPPHSTDTQYF
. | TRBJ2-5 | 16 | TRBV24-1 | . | TGTGCCACCAGGGAGAAAGCCGCAGGGTTAAAGGAGACCCAGTACTTC | CATREKAAGLKETQYF
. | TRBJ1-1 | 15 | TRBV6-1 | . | TGTGCCAGCAGTGCATTCGGAGGCACTAACACTGAAGCTTTCTTT | CASSAFGGTNTEAFF
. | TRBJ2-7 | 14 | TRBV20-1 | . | TGCAGTGCTTCAAGCGGGTGGAGCTCCTACGAGCAGTACTTC | CSASSGWSSYEQYF
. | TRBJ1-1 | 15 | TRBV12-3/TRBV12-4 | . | TGTGCCAGCAGCAGCCTAATTGGGGGCAACACTGAAGCTTTCTTT | CASSSLIGGNTEAFF
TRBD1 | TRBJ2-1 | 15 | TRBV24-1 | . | TGTGCCACCAGTGATACCTGGACAGGGCACAATGAGCAGTTCTTC | CATSDTWTGHNEQFF
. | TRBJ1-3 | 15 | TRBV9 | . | TGTGCCAGCAGCGTAGACTGGGATTCCGGAAACACCATATATTTT | CASSVDWDSGNTIYF
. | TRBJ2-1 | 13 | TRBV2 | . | TGTGCCAGCAGTCGGGAGACTCGCAATGAGCAGTTCTTC | CASSRETRNEQFF
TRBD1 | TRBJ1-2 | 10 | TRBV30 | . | TGTGCCCGGACAGGCGGGGGCTACACCTTC | CARTGGGYTF
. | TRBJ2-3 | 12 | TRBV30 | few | TGTGCCTGGAGTGGCGCCACAGATACGCAGTATTTT | CAWSGATDTQYF
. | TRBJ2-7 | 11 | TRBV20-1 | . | TGCAGTGCTAGTTCAGGGTCCGAGCAGTACTTC | CSASSGSEQYF
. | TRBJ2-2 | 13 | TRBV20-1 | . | TGCAGTGCTAGGGGAGGGAACACCGGGGAGCTGTTTTTT | CSARGGNTGELFF
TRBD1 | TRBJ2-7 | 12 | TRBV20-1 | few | TGCAGTGCCAAGGACAGGAGCTACGAGCAGTACTTC | CSAKDRSYEQYF
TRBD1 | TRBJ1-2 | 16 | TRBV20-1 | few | TGCAGTGCCAGGAACCCAACAGGGGGCTCCCCCTATGGCTACACCTTC | CSARNPTGGSPYGYTF
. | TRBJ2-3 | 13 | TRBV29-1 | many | TGCAGCGCAGGGACACGTAGCACAGATACGCAGTATTTT | CSAGTRSTDTQYF
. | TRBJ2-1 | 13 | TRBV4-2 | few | TGTGCCAGCAGCCCCCGCCAGGGGAGCGAGCAGTTCTTC | CASSPRQGSEQFF
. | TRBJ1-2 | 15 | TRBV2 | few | TGTGCCAGCAGTGAAGACCGGGGGGCGTTACGTGGCTACACCTTC | CASSEDRGALRGYTF
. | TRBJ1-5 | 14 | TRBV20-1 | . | TGCAGTGCTCGCGGGACGCACGGCAATCAGCCCCAGCATTTT | CSARGTHGNQPQHF
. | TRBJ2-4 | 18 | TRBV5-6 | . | TGTGCCAGCAGCTTGTGGGTTTCGGGGGGCGAGTCCAAAAACATTCAGTACTTC | CASSLWVSGGESKNIQYF
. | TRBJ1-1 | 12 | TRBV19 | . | TGTGCCAGTACCATACGGGACACTGAAGCTTTCTTT | CASTIRDTEAFF
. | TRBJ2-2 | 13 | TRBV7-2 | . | TGTGCCAGCAGCTCCCGACCGAGCGGGGAGCTGTTTTTT | CASSSRPSGELFF
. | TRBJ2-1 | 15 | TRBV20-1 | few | TGCAGTGCTAGAGAAGGGGTCAGCTCCTACAATGAGCAGTTCTTC | CSAREGVSSYNEQFF
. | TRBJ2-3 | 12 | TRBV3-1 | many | TGTGCCAGCAGCCAAGATCGGGGTACGCAGTATTTT | CASSQDRGTQYF
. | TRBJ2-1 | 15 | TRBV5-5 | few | TGTGCCAGCAGCTTGGCCTTCTTAGGTTACAATGAGCAGTTCTTC | CASSLAFLGYNEQFF
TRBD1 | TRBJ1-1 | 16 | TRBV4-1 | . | TGCGCCAGCAGCGGGACAGTAAAAGGCTTGGACACTGAAGCTTTCTTT | CASSGTVKGLDTEAFF
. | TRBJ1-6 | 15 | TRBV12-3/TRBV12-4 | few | TGTGCCAGCAGTTTAGACGGGGGAGGTAATTCACCCCTCCACTTT | CASSLDGGGNSPLHF
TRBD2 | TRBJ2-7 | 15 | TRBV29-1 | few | TGCAGCGGATGGGGGACTAGCGGGGGGACCTACGAGCAGTACTTC | CSGWGTSGGTYEQYF
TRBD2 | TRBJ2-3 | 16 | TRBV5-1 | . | TGCGCCAGCAGCCCGCGTAGCGGGAGGGGCACAGATACGCAGTATTTT | CASSPRSGRGTDTQYF
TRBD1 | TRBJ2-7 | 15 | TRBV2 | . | TGTGCCAGCAGTGAAAGGGGGCTTGCCCCCTACGAGCAGTACTTC | CASSERGLAPYEQYF
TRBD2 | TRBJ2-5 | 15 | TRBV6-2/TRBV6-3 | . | TGTGCCAGCAGCCCGCCGGGACTACTTCAAGAGACCCAGTACTTC | CASSPPGLLQETQYF
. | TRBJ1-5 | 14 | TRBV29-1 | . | TGCAGCGTCTTATACAGGGATAGCAATCAGCCCCAGCATTTT | CSVLYRDSNQPQHF
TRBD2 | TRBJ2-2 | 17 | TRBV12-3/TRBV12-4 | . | TGTGCCAGCAGTTTCACTGTCGGGCAGGGAGGGCAAGGGGAGCTGTTTTTT | CASSFTVGQGGQGELFF
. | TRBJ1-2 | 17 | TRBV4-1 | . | TGCGCCAGCAGCCAAGCGTTAAACAGGGACCTTAACTATGGCTACACCTTC | CASSQALNRDLNYGYTF
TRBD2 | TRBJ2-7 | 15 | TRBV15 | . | TGTGCCACCAGCAACCCGGGACTAGCAGCCTACGAGCAGTACTTC | CATSNPGLAAYEQYF
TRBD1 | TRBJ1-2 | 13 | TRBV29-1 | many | TGCAGCGTCACGACAGGGTGGGAGTATGGCTACACCTTC | CSVTTGWEYGYTF
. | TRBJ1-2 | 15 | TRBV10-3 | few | TGTGCCATCAGTGATGGGGCCGGAAGAAACTATGGCTACACCTTC | CAISDGAGRNYGYTF
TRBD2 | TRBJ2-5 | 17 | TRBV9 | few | TGTGCCAGCAGCGTAGATCCTAGCGGGGGGTTACAAGAGACCCAGTACTTC | CASSVDPSGGLQETQYF
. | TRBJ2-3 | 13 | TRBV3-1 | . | TGTGCCAGCAGCCCATTCGGGCCAGATACGCAGTATTTT | CASSPFGPDTQYF
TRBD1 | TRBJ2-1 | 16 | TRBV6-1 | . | TGTGCCAGCACCGACCTCCCGGGACAGGAGTACAATGAGCAGTTCTTC | CASTDLPGQEYNEQFF
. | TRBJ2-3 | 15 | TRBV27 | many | TGTGCCAGCAGTTTAGGATGGGACAGCACAGATACGCAGTATTTT | CASSLGWDSTDTQYF
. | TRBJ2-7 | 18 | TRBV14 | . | TGTGCCAGCAGCCAAGGATTAGCCTTTTCAAGAACGTCCTACGAGCAGTACTTC | CASSQGLAFSRTSYEQYF
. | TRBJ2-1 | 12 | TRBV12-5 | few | TGTGCTAGTGGTTTGGTACGTGATGAGCAGTTCTTC | CASGLVRDEQFF
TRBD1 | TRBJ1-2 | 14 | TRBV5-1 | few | TGCGCCAGCAGCCTATGGACAGGGGATGGTGGCTACACCTTC | CASSLWTGDGGYTF
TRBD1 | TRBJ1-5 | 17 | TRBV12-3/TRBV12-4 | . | TGTGCCAGCAGTTTAGACAGGGGGCTTTATAGCAATCAGCCCCAGCATTTT | CASSLDRGLYSNQPQHF
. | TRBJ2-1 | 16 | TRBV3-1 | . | TGTGCCAGCAGCCAAGTTAGACCTAGATTTCACAATGAGCAGTTCTTC | CASSQVRPRFHNEQFF
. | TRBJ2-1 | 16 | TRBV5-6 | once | TGTGCCAGCAGCCCCGGGCTGCAAGTGTTGGGTGATGAGCAGTTCTTC | CASSPGLQVLGDEQFF
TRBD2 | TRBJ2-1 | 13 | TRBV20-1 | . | TGCAGTGCTAGTCTAGCGGATAACAATGAGCAGTTCTTC | CSASLADNNEQFF
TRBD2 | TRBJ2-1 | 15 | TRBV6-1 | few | TGTGCCAGCAGTCGACCGGGACTAGGGAACAATGAGCAGTTCTTC | CASSRPGLGNNEQFF
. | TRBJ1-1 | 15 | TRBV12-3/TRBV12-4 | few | TGTGCCAGCAGTTCCGCTCAGGGGTCGGGCACTGAAGCTTTCTTT | CASSSAQGSGTEAFF